Shown below are 18 T cell receptor beta chains from a single sample sequenced in a study of T cell responses to AZD1222 COVID-19 vaccine. Repertoires were generated with immunoSEQ multiplex PCR, while TCRdb's copy carries only in-frame clones and drops some. The repertoire has some 180,000 clones, approximately 92% of them found once; the top ten carry 1%. The input for sequencing was peripheral blood, taken 28 days after the second dose of the MenACWY control vaccine. The source of these receptors is an adult who received the MenACWY meningococcal vaccine as a control.

The chain has TRBV28 and TRBJ1-3, with 10 bases identical to TRBD1. Unmatched junction bases numbered 7, after V lost 7 bases and J lost 4 bases. The CDR3 is 15 amino acids. Germline V gene lookup returns CDR1 MDHEN and CDR2 SYDVKM. This CDR3 reads CASILGTGVGNTIYF. The CDR3 DNA is TGTGCCAGCATTCTCGGGACAGGGGTAGGAAACACCATATATTTT.

The CDR3 sequence: CASSHGETQYF. As DNA, the CDR3 is TGTGCCAGCAGTCACGGGGAGACCCAGTACTTC. The chain has TRBV9 and TRBJ2-5; D is unresolved. The CDR3 spans 11 residues. The germline V gene encodes CDR1 SGDLS and CDR2 YYNGEE. Trimming pared 5 bases from V and 5 bases from J, leaving 7 bases between.

The V gene is TRBV5-5, the J gene TRBJ1-5; D not certain. The CDR3 runs to 13 residues. Germline assignment: CDR1 SGHKS and CDR2 YYEKEE (reference sequence). V shed 1 base and J shed 5 bases, with 7 bases lying between them. CDR3 nucleotides: TGTGCCAGCAGCTTGTATAACGATCAGCCCCAGCATTTT. Translating it yields CASSLYNDQPQHF.

This clone came up once. The chain joins TRBV6-5 to TRBJ2-2; D possibly matches TRBD1 or TRBD2 (5 bases each). Trimming left V 6 bases short and J 4 bases short, with 9 bases between. There are 13 residues in the CDR3. Germline values: CDR1 MNHEY, CDR2 SVGAGI. DNA for the CDR3: TGTGCCAGCAGCCCGGGGCCCACCGGGGAGCTGTTTTTT. Amino acids: CASSPGPTGELFF.

This CDR3 is CASSLTRRTTGYEQYF. For the CDR3, the DNA is TGTGCCAGCAGTTTAACCCGCCGGACCACGGGTTACGAGCAGTACTTC. V usage is TRBV27 and J usage is TRBJ2-7; D is unresolved. CDR1 MNHEY and CDR2 SMNVEV come from the germline V gene (reference sequence). The ends were cut back, 2 bases at V and 4 bases at J, with 18 bases in the middle. This CDR3 is 16 amino acids long.

This clone was recorded once. V and J are TRBV7-2 and TRBJ1-3; D is unresolved. Deletions cut 0 bases from V and 10 bases from J, with 10 bases between. The CDR3 extends over 13 amino acids. Germline loops: CDR1 SGHTA, CDR2 FQGNSA. The CDR3 is CASSLAGSQTIYF. As DNA, the CDR3 is TGTGCCAGCAGCTTAGCGGGTAGTCAGACCATATATTTT.

The chain carries TRBV11-2 and TRBJ2-3, with 8 bases fitting TRBD2. CDR3 length equals 15 residues. Germline CDR1 is SGHAT and CDR2 is FQNNGV. V lost 3 bases, J lost 6 bases, and 8 bases stayed unmatched. The CDR3 DNA reads as TGTGCCAGCAGCTTTCTGCGGGGGGCCCGGGATACGCAGTATTTT. Residues: CASSFLRGARDTQYF.

V usage is TRBV21-1 and J usage is TRBJ1-5; the D call TRBD1 from the table was never checked on the DNA. TRBV21-1 is shown as a pseudogene. The CDR3 contains 18 residues. Here the CDR3 DNA reads TGTGCCAGCAGCAAAAGAGGGGGCGCGGGAAATAGCAATCAGCCCCAGCATTTT. This translates into CASSKRGGAGNSNQPQHF.

This chain uses TRBV11-2 with TRBJ2-1; the D gene is possibly TRBD2 (6 bases). CDR1 and CDR2 (germline): SGHAT, FQNNGV. V shed 4 bases and J shed 9 bases, with 10 bases lying between them. The CDR3 contains 12 residues. The CDR3 sequence: CASSSRRGEQFF. The CDR3 DNA is TGTGCCAGCAGCTCCAGGCGGGGTGAGCAGTTCTTC.

J is TRBJ1-1 and V is TRBV28; TRBD1 is a possible D gene (6 bases). Germline loops: CDR1 MDHEN, CDR2 SYDVKM. This CDR3 is 15 amino acids long. V was shortened by 3 bases and J by 1 base, with 12 bases between the two germline ends. CDR3 DNA: TGTGCCAGCAGTTTGGGGGGGGCCCCGAACACTGAAGCTTTCTTT. It encodes CASSLGGAPNTEAFF.

The chain joins TRBV19 to TRBJ2-3; perhaps D is TRBD1 or TRBD2 (5 bases each). Germline V gives CDR1 LNHDA, CDR2 SQIVND (reference sequence). The CDR3 consists of 13 residues. V dropped 5 bases and J dropped 1 base, with 7 bases sitting between them. CDR3 protein: CASSGDGTDTQYF. The CDR3 bases are TGTGCCAGTAGTGGGGACGGCACAGATACGCAGTATTTT.

The V call is TRBV2, the J call TRBJ1-1; D not resolved. Trimming left V 0 bases short and J 5 bases short, with 13 bases between. CDR3 length equals 15 residues. Germline V gene lookup returns CDR1 SNHLY and CDR2 FYNNEI. Here the CDR3 DNA reads TGTGCCAGCAGTGAAGCCAAAGGAAGAGGGACTGAAGCTTTCTTT. Translation gives CASSEAKGRGTEAFF.

The chain uses TRBV4-2 and TRBJ1-5, with unresolved D. V was cut by 0 bases and J by 4 bases, with 10 bases left in between. Germline CDR1 LGHNA, CDR2 YNFKEQ. This CDR3 contains 15 residues. CDR3 sequence reads: CASSQDWKGNQPQHF. The CDR3 nucleotides are TGTGCCAGCAGCCAAGATTGGAAGGGAAATCAGCCCCAGCATTTT.

V gene TRBV7-8 combines with J gene TRBJ1-1; D remains ambiguous. Trimming took off 7 bases at V and 7 bases at J, with 10 bases between the two ends. This CDR3 has 11 amino acids. The V gene's germline CDR1 is SGHVS and CDR2 FQNEAQ. CDR3 region: CASTINGEAFF. The DNA of the CDR3 is TGTGCCAGCACCATCAACGGTGAAGCTTTCTTT.

The chain recombines TRBV19 with TRBJ2-3; D is possibly TRBD2 (6 bases). CDR3 length equals 15 residues. The germline V gene has CDR1 LNHDA and CDR2 SQIVND (reference sequence). Trimming removed 5 bases from V and 0 bases from J, with 12 bases in between. The CDR3 region is CASSGGYTSTDTQYF. The CDR3 nucleotides are TGTGCCAGTAGTGGAGGGTACACTAGCACAGATACGCAGTATTTT.

The chain links TRBV2 to TRBJ2-2, with 9 bases fitting TRBD2. Germline V CDR1 and CDR2: SNHLY, FYNNEI. The V and J ends lost 7 bases and 4 bases, in that order; junction bases with no gene match: 7. This CDR3 has 15 amino acids. CDR3 amino acids: CASNIAGVGTGELFF. CDR3 DNA: TGTGCCAGCAACATAGCGGGGGTTGGCACCGGGGAGCTGTTTTTT. Complete variable domain (other parts from reference TRBV2 and TRBJ2-2): EPEVTQTPSHQVTQMGQEVILRCVPISNHLYFYWYRQILGQKVEFLVSFYNNEISEKSEIFDDQFSVERPDGSNFTLKIRSTKLEDSAMYFCASNIAGVGTGELFFGEGSRLTVL.

The chain links TRBV2 to TRBJ1-3, with D unclear. CDR1 is SNHLY and CDR2 is FYNNEI in the germline V gene. V gave up 7 bases and J gave up 4 bases, with 14 bases separating them. The CDR3 loop spans 14 amino acids. DNA for the CDR3: TGTGCCAGCAACCCCGAGAGCGGGGGAAACACCATATATTTT. Translated: CASNPESGGNTIYF.

This rearrangement joins TRBV12-5 to TRBJ1-2; D perhaps matches TRBD1 (6 bases). The V gene lost 3 bases and the J gene lost 4 bases, with 18 bases spanning the gap. CDR1 and CDR2 from the germline V gene are LGHNT and FRNRAP. CDR3 size: 16 residues. Written as DNA, the CDR3 is TGTGCTAGTGGTTTACCATCAGGGGTTCGTGGCTATGGCTACACCTTC. It is translated as CASGLPSGVRGYGYTF.